In its sample, the clone carrying this TCR beta chain was seen a few times. This CDR3 contains 21 residues. Per germline, CDR1 MNHEY and CDR2 SVGEGT. J gave up 2 bases and V 6 bases, and 24 bases lay outside the gene matches. The data derive from a study of response to subunit inactivated influenza vaccine. Using its own MiXCR run on the RT-PCR reads, TCRdb lists one record per CDR3 protein. This table holds some 500,000 distinct CDR3 sequences, 15% to 20% found once. This material consisted of CD4+ T cells sorted from PBMCs, taken 23 months after vaccination. The V call is TRBV6-2 or TRBV6-3, the J call TRBJ2-7, with TRBD2 matching 11 bases. This clonotype was obtained from a man between 50 and 75 years old who received an inactivated influenza vaccine. CDR3: CASRHHVRTSGRKNITYEQYF. DNA for the CDR3: TGTGCCAGCAGACATCACGTCAGAACTAGCGGGAGAAAGAATATTACCTACGAGCAGTACTTC.